Below, 31 T cell receptor beta chains from the same sample are listed, as sequenced in a study of blood T cells in healthy people across ages (dated by TCRdb to between 2015 and 2017). The library came from 5' RACE. Sequenced on an Illumina HiSeq 2500. The second PCR ran for roughly 7 to 11 cycles and used a J-beta primer mix along with a sample-barcoded 5' primer. The raw public data were reprocessed by TCRdb itself: fastp quality trimming at Q25, MiXCR clonotype calling, in-frame beta chains only. Each CDR3 protein gets just one entry, which takes the most common genes and DNA from the rows behind it. The sample table holds hundreds of thousands of distinct CDR3 sequences, of which roughly 50% were seen once. The ten biggest clones cover 30% to 40% of the sample. The sample comprised blood. These receptors all come from a man aged 60-69 years in good health.

This chain joins TRBV2 and TRBJ1-2; the D is unclear. Germline CDR1 is SNHLY and CDR2 is FYNNEI. This CDR3 comprises 15 residues. Trimming removed 8 bases from V and 6 bases from J, with 22 bases in between. The CDR3 sequence is CASSPLADASDGYTF. DNA for the CDR3: TGTGCCAGCTCCCCCCTGGCAGACGCTAGCGATGGCTACACCTTC.

This clonotype appeared a few times. V is TRBV9 and J is TRBJ2-4, with 8 positions matching TRBD2. TRBJ2-7 explains the end of the DNA better; the J call may be wrong. The CDR3 is 15 amino acids. CDR1 is SGDLS and CDR2 is YYNGEE in the germline V gene. The CDR3 DNA sequence: TGTGCCAGCAGCCCCGTTAGCGGGGCGGCCTACGAGCAGTACTTC. Translating gives CASSPVSGAAYEQYF.

There are many counts of this clonotype. V and J are TRBV18 and TRBJ2-6, with 9 bases that match TRBD1. V lost 1 base to trimming and J lost 3 bases; unmatched junction nucleotides: 4. This CDR3 region has 17 residues. The germline V gene has CDR1 KGHSH and CDR2 LQKENI. The DNA of the CDR3 is TGTGCCAGCTCACCACGTCGACAGGGGGGTGGGGCCAACGTCCTGACTTTC. Protein product: CASSPRRQGGGANVLTF.

The chain has TRBV7-2 and TRBJ1-3, with 8 bases matching TRBD1. V trimming: 6 bases; J trimming: 0 bases; junction bases outside the gene matches: 7. The CDR3 sequence is 16 residues long. CDR1 SGHTA and CDR2 FQGNSA come from the germline V gene. The CDR3 sequence is CASSLSGGNSGNTIYF. CDR3 sequence (DNA): TGTGCCAGCAGTCTCTCAGGGGGCAACTCTGGAAACACCATATATTTT.

On this clonotype itself: The junction and the germline gene differ at one end; a read error may be behind it. The chain joins TRBV10-3 to TRBJ2-6; a weak D match, TRBD1 (5 bases). There are 12 residues in the CDR3. Germline V lookup: CDR1 ENHRY, CDR2 SYGVKD. CDR3 amino acids: CAIGSGANVPTF. The CDR3 nucleotides read TGTGCCATCGGCTCTGGGGCCAACGTCCCGACTTTC.

The chain joins TRBV5-6 to TRBJ1-4; a possible D gene is TRBD1 (5 bases). CDR3 size: 13 residues. Germline CDR1 SGHDT, CDR2 YYEEEE. Trimming cost V 4 bases and J 4 bases, with 8 bases left between them. The chain's CDR3 is CASSRGINEKLFF. Written as DNA, the CDR3 is TGTGCCAGCAGCCGGGGCATTAATGAAAAACTGTTTTTT.

This clonotype has more than one count but fewer than ten. The chain couples TRBV20-1 to TRBJ2-7; 11 bases are a match to TRBD2. CDR3 length: 15 residues. Germline CDR1 reads DFQATT; CDR2 reads SNEGSKA (reference sequence). V gave up 5 bases and J gave up 2 bases; unmatched junction bases: 8. The CDR3, as DNA: TGCAGTGCTTCAGAACTACTAGCGGGGGCCTACGAGCAGTACTTC. The encoded protein is CSASELLAGAYEQYF.

The rearrangement joins TRBV25-1 to TRBJ1-2, with TRBD1 matching over 9 bases. The CDR3 loop spans 14 amino acids. With 4 bases clipped from V and 7 bases from J, the junction kept 7 bases outside the gene matches. Germline-derived CDR1 and CDR2 are MGHDK and SYGVNS. This chain's CDR3 is CASSARDRVAGYTF. DNA for the CDR3: TGTGCCAGCAGTGCCCGGGACAGGGTAGCTGGCTACACCTTC.

The genes are TRBV29-1 and TRBJ2-1, with 9 bases fitting TRBD1. With 0 bases clipped from V and 8 bases from J, the junction kept 2 bases outside the gene matches. Germline V gene lookup returns CDR1 SQVTM and CDR2 ANQGSEA. The CDR3 covers 13 residues. The CDR3, as DNA: TGCAGCGTTGAAGAACAGGGGGCAGATGAGCAGTTCTTC. Translated: CSVEEQGADEQFF.

This sequence joins TRBV12-3 or TRBV12-4 and TRBJ1-1; D is ambiguous. V lost 5 bases and J 5 bases, leaving 15 bases between the germline ends. This CDR3 comprises 14 residues. The CDR3 bases are TGTGCCAGCAGTAGTCGTTTCCTGTCGACTGAAGCTTTCTTT. Protein: CASSSRFLSTEAFF.

This clonotype was counted between two and nine times. This chain links TRBV14 with TRBJ1-2, with D unclear. In germline, CDR1 is SGHDN, CDR2 FVKESK. The V and J ends lost 0 bases and 8 bases respectively, with 10 bases between them. The CDR3 runs 13 residues. The CDR3 loop is CASSQDPREGYTF. CDR3 sequence (DNA): TGTGCCAGCAGCCAAGATCCGCGGGAAGGCTACACCTTC. The complete variable domain, with remaining parts taken from reference TRBV14 and TRBJ1-2, reads EAGVTQFPSHSVIEKGQTVTLRCDPISGHDNLYWYRRVMGKEIKFLLHFVKESKQDESGMPNNRFLAERTGGTYSTLKVQPAELEDSGVYFCASSQDPREGYTFGSGTRLTVV.

Concerning this clonotype itself: The junction and the germline gene differ at one end; a read error may be behind it. This sequence joins TRBV20-1 and TRBJ2-1; TRBD2 aligns across 9 bases. Germline loops: CDR1 DFQATT, CDR2 SNEGSKA (reference sequence). The length of the CDR3 is 14 residues. In DNA form, the CDR3 reads TGCAGTGCTAGAATGGGCGGGGGGGCCAATGTGCAGTTCTTC. Translation: CSARMGGGANVQFF.

The chain joins TRBV20-1 to TRBJ2-1, with 11 positions matching TRBD2. There are 15 residues in the CDR3. CDR1 DFQATT and CDR2 SNEGSKA come from the germline V gene (reference sequence). V was clipped by 4 bases and J by 7 bases; unmatched bases: 9. CDR3 amino acids: CSANNKGLAVNEQFF. CDR3 nucleotides: TGCAGTGCTAACAACAAGGGACTAGCGGTGAATGAGCAGTTCTTC.

This chain uses TRBV24-1 with TRBJ2-3, with D unclear. This CDR3 spans 15 amino acids. Germline lookup yields CDR1 KGHDR and CDR2 SFDVKD. V dropped 4 bases and J dropped 3 bases, with 13 bases sitting between them. CDR3 protein: CATSEMGSGTDTQYF. CDR3 coding DNA: TGTGCCACCAGTGAAATGGGGTCAGGAACAGATACGCAGTATTTT.

This clonotype was seen ten or more times. The genes are TRBV28 and TRBJ2-7; a weak D match, TRBD2 (6 bases). Germline-derived CDR1 and CDR2 are MDHEN and SYDVKM. V lost 4 bases and J lost 4, with 14 bases in between. This CDR3 has 14 amino acids. The CDR3 sequence is CASSSGGTLYEQYF. CDR3 in DNA: TGTGCCAGCAGTTCTGGAGGGACCCTGTACGAGCAGTACTTC. The variable domain in full, with the rest retrieved from reference TRBV28 and TRBJ2-7, is DVKVTQSSRYLVKRTGEKVFLECVQDMDHENMFWYRQDPGLGLRLIYFSYDVKMKEKGDIPEGYSVSREKKERFSLILESASTNQTSMYLCASSSGGTLYEQYFGPGTRLTVT.

The chain joins TRBV3-1 to TRBJ1-2; no clear D gene. CDR3 length: 13 residues. Trimming shortened V by 3 bases and J by 4 bases, and 9 bases separated the two germline ends. The germline gives CDR1 LGHDT, CDR2 YNNKEL (reference sequence). The CDR3 sequence is CASSQYEAYGYTF. CDR3 DNA sequence: TGTGCCAGCAGCCAGTACGAGGCCTATGGCTACACCTTC.

The rearrangement joins TRBV4-2 to TRBJ2-1; tentative D call: TRBD2 (6 bases). V gave up 0 bases and J gave up 8 bases, with 14 bases separating them. CDR1 and CDR2 from the germline V gene are LGHNA and YNFKEQ. This CDR3 contains 15 residues. CDR3 loop: CASSQDGGVRDEQFF. CDR3 nucleotides: TGTGCCAGCAGCCAAGATGGCGGGGTAAGGGATGAGCAGTTCTTC.

This rearrangement joins TRBV5-5 to TRBJ1-2; the D is unclear. Deletions cut 0 bases from V and 7 bases from J, with 16 bases between. Germline CDR1 is SGHKS and CDR2 is YYEKEE (reference sequence). The CDR3 has 15 residues. CDR3 DNA: TGTGCCAGCAGCTTGGTGCATGAGGACCCGGGTGGCTACACCTTC. Protein sequence: CASSLVHEDPGGYTF.

CDR3 in DNA: TGTGCCAGCAGTTACACCGGGGATTCACCCCTCCACTTT. It encodes CASSYTGDSPLHF. The gene calls are TRBV6-6 and TRBJ1-6; D unresolved. Germline loops: CDR1 MNHNY, CDR2 SVGAGI (reference sequence). This CDR3 has 13 amino acids. Deletions cut 2 bases from V and 8 bases from J, with 7 bases between.

This sequence joins TRBV25-1 and TRBJ1-2; D remains ambiguous. This CDR3 spans 15 amino acids. Germline V gene lookup returns CDR1 MGHDK and CDR2 SYGVNS. Trimming left V 5 bases short and J 0 bases short, with 13 bases between. This CDR3 reads CASSRHGPANYGYTF. The CDR3 region has the DNA TGTGCCAGCAGTAGACACGGTCCAGCTAACTATGGCTACACCTTC.

The V call is TRBV6-5, the J call TRBJ2-2, with 8 bases that match TRBD1. Trimming cost V 2 bases and J 5 bases; bases outside gene matches: 4. The germline CDR1 and CDR2 sequences are MNHEY and SVGAGI. The CDR3 loop spans 15 amino acids. The CDR3 loop reads CASSYRQGATGELFF. As DNA, the CDR3 is TGTGCCAGCAGTTACAGGCAGGGGGCAACCGGGGAGCTGTTTTTT.

The chain recombines TRBV7-6 with TRBJ2-1, with 9 bases aligning to TRBD1. Germline V gene lookup returns CDR1 SGHVS and CDR2 FNYEAQ. With V trimmed by 5 bases and J by 6 bases, 8 bases remained unmatched. The CDR3 is 15 residues long. In DNA form, the CDR3 reads TGTGCCAGCAGCCCAACCGGGACAGGGCTCAATGAGCAGTTCTTC. As protein: CASSPTGTGLNEQFF. Together with reference TRBV7-6 and TRBJ2-1, the CDR3 gives the full variable domain: GAGVSQSPRYKVTKRGQDVALRCDPISGHVSLYWYRQALGQGPEFLTYFNYEAQQDKSGLPNDRFSAERPEGSISTLTIQRTEQRDSAMYRCASSPTGTGLNEQFFGPGTRLTVL.

This sequence joins TRBV24-1 and TRBJ2-2; D unresolved. The germline V gene encodes CDR1 KGHDR and CDR2 SFDVKD. The CDR3 is made up of 12 amino acids. The V end was cut by 4 bases, the J end by 5 bases, with 4 bases between. CDR3 amino acids: CATSDGTGELFF. In nucleotides, the CDR3 is TGTGCCACCAGTGACGGAACCGGGGAGCTGTTTTTT.

Here the CDR3 reads CASSPEGLGSQYF. The CDR3 coding sequence is TGTGCCAGCAGCCCAGAGGGGCTGGGGTCGCAGTATTTT. The chain couples TRBV14 to TRBJ2-3; D is tentatively TRBD1 or TRBD2 (5 bases each). From germline, CDR1 is SGHDN and CDR2 FVKESK. Trimming shortened V by 4 bases and J by 10 bases, and 15 bases separated the two germline ends. The CDR3 is 13 amino acids.

This clonotype was recorded a few times. This rearrangement joins TRBV5-1 to TRBJ2-4; 12 bases match TRBD2. Germline-derived CDR1 and CDR2 are SGHRS and YFSETQ. This CDR3 comprises 18 residues. V dropped 0 bases and J dropped 13; count of bases not matched to a gene: 17. For the CDR3, the DNA is TGCGCCAGCAGCTTGGCTGACACACGGACTAGCGGGACGGGGGAGCAGTACTTC. This gives the protein CASSLADTRTSGTGEQYF.

The chain carries TRBV6-5 and TRBJ2-4; 7 bases are shared with TRBD2. This CDR3 is built from 14 residues. CDR1 is MNHEY and CDR2 is SVGAGI in the germline V gene. Trimming removed 6 bases from V and 3 bases from J; junction bases left unmatched: 5. The CDR3 region has the DNA TGTGCCAGCAGGGGAGGGACGGGCAAAAACATTCAGTACTTC. It translates to CASRGGTGKNIQYF.

The V call is TRBV3-1, the J call TRBJ2-4; 11 nucleotides align to TRBD2. V dropped 3 bases and J dropped 0; count of bases not matched to a gene: 1. Germline V gene lookup returns CDR1 LGHDT and CDR2 YNNKEL (reference sequence). The CDR3 is made up of 16 amino acids. In DNA, the CDR3 is TGTGCCAGCAGCCACGGACTAGCGGGAGCCAAAAACATTCAGTACTTC. Amino acid sequence: CASSHGLAGAKNIQYF.

Only one count was recorded for this clonotype. The J gene is TRBJ2-1, the V gene TRBV27; TRBD2 matches at 13 bases. CDR1 is MNHEY and CDR2 is SMNVEV in the germline V gene (reference sequence). The CDR3 spans 19 residues. Germline trimming cut 0 bases from V and 0 bases from J; bases unmatched to any gene: 5. The CDR3 nucleotides are TGTGCCAGCAGTTTATCACTAGCGGGGGGGCGGAGCTCCTACAATGAGCAGTTCTTC. It encodes CASSLSLAGGRSSYNEQFF.

CDR3 DNA sequence: TGTGCCAGCAGCGGGGACGGCTTGAACACCGGGGAGCTGTTTTTT. It translates to CASSGDGLNTGELFF. This chain links TRBV12-3 or TRBV12-4 with TRBJ2-2; D may correspond to TRBD1 or TRBD2 (5 bases each). The CDR3 loop spans 15 amino acids. V lost 6 bases to trimming and J lost 1 base, with 12 bases between them.

This rearrangement joins TRBV9 to TRBJ2-1, with 10 bases aligning to TRBD2. Germline values: CDR1 SGDLS, CDR2 YYNGEE. This CDR3 spans 15 amino acids. Trimming removed 6 bases from V and 4 bases from J; junction bases left unmatched: 7. The CDR3 nucleotides are TGTGCCAGCACCGACGGGACTAGCGTTTACAATGAGCAGTTCTTC. Its protein is CASTDGTSVYNEQFF. Using reference TRBV9 and TRBJ2-1 for the parts outside the CDR3, the full variable domain is DSGVTQTPKHLITATGQRVTLRCSPRSGDLSVYWYQQSLDQGLQFLIQYYNGEERAKGNILERFSAQQFPDLHSELNLSSLELGDSALYFCASTDGTSVYNEQFFGPGTRLTVL.

The V gene is TRBV20-1, the J gene TRBJ2-5; 7 nucleotides match TRBD2. CDR1 is DFQATT and CDR2 is SNEGSKA in the germline V gene (reference sequence). Germline trimming cut 5 bases from V and 0 bases from J; bases unmatched to any gene: 9. The CDR3 covers 15 residues. The chain's CDR3 is CSAAGQAGHQETQYF. CDR3 bases: TGCAGTGCTGCCGGTCAAGCGGGGCACCAAGAGACCCAGTACTTC.